Below, one TCR beta chain is given with its context. Researchers ran the PCR with 60 Vbeta and 13 Jbeta primers. Data came from immunoSEQ multiplex PCR; TCRdb stores just in-frame clones and leaves some out. Among some 150,000 clones, about 82% were seen once, and the ten largest hold about 3.4%. This entry comes from a study of cytomegalovirus exposure and HLA in healthy donors. V was clipped by 1 base and J by 2 bases, with 11 bases between them. The germline gives CDR1 MGHRA, CDR2 YSYEKL. The CDR3 extends over 15 amino acids. The sequenced sample consisted of PBMCs. The sequence was obtained from a male donor in good health and CMV-seronegative. This sequence joins TRBV4-1 and TRBJ1-2; tentatively, D is TRBD1 (5 bases). The CDR3, as DNA: TGCGCCAGCAGCCAAGGGGTGGGGCTGAACTATGGCTACACCTTC. Translating it yields CASSQGVGLNYGYTF.